This passage covers 28 T cell receptor beta chains from one sample sequenced in a study of CD8 T cells in ankylosing spondylitis. Study results and limitations: A motif in TCR beta, a set of under 10 highly homologous variants, appeared characteristic of ankylosing spondylitis blood.

TCRdb analysed the 5' RACE reads with MiXCR anew, one entry per CDR3 protein. The sample contains about 450,000 distinct CDR3 sequences, around 26% of which appear only once. Their cognate antigens are unknown. Sequencing was performed on blood, either unsorted or a sorted T cell fraction (not recorded which). These receptors were taken from a male donor with ankylosing spondylitis.

V gene TRBV15 combines with J gene TRBJ2-3; 10 nucleotides align to TRBD2. V shed 8 bases, J shed 4 bases, and the junction held 6 bases outside the gene matches. CDR3 size: 14 residues. The germline V gene has CDR1 LNHNV and CDR2 YYDKDF (reference sequence). The CDR3 DNA reads TGTGCCACCGCTAGCGGGAGCATGCCAGATACGCAGTATTTT. Protein: CATASGSMPDTQYF. Full variable domain (remainder filled in from reference TRBV15 and TRBJ2-3): DAMVIQNPRYQVTQFGKPVTLSCSQTLNHNVMYWYQQKSSQAPKLLFHYYDKDFNNEADTPDNFQSRRPNTSFCFLDIRSPGLGDTAMYLCATASGSMPDTQYFGPGTRLTVL.

The table lists this clonotype with a few counts. The chain combines TRBV29-1 with TRBJ2-1; 8 nucleotides line up with TRBD1. Germline assignment: CDR1 SQVTM and CDR2 ANQGSEA. CDR3 size: 13 residues. With V trimmed by 7 bases and J by 6 bases, 8 bases remained unmatched. The CDR3 region is CSAGQGWGNEQFF. Written as DNA, the CDR3 is TGCAGCGCTGGACAGGGATGGGGCAATGAGCAGTTCTTC.

Only one count was recorded for this clonotype. V is TRBV12-3 or TRBV12-4 and J is TRBJ2-5; D perhaps matches TRBD2 (5 bases). The CDR3 spans 14 residues. V shed 6 bases and J shed 4 bases, with 15 bases lying between them. The CDR3 DNA sequence: TGTGCCAGCAGCACGACAACTAGTTCAGAGACCCAGTACTTC. Translated: CASSTTTSSETQYF.

The chain's CDR3 is CASSKGQGKSPLHF. CDR3 DNA sequence: TGCGCCAGCAGTAAAGGACAGGGGAAGTCACCCCTCCACTTT. The chain recombines TRBV5-1 with TRBJ1-6, with 9 bases matching TRBD1. Germline values: CDR1 SGHRS, CDR2 YFSETQ. The CDR3 runs 14 residues. V lost 5 bases to trimming and J lost 10 bases; unmatched junction nucleotides: 7.

The V and J genes are TRBV5-6 and TRBJ2-1, with D uncertain. Trimming took 4 bases from V and 7 from J, leaving 6 bases between them. The CDR3 consists of 11 residues. Germline values: CDR1 SGHDT, CDR2 YYEEEE. CDR3 nucleotides: TGTGCCAGCAGCGCCGTTAATGAGCAGTTCTTC. Translating it yields CASSAVNEQFF. Drawing the rest from reference TRBV5-6 and TRBJ2-1, the complete variable domain is DAGVTQSPTHLIKTRGQQVTLRCSPKSGHDTVSWYQQALGQGPQFIFQYYEEEERQRGNFPDRFSGHQFPNYSSELNVNALLLGDSALYLCASSAVNEQFFGPGTRLTVL.

This clonotype has more than one count but fewer than ten. This sequence joins TRBV5-6 and TRBJ2-7; possibly TRBD1 for D (5 bases). The CDR3 is made up of 16 amino acids. The V gene lost 3 bases and the J gene lost 0 bases, with 16 bases spanning the gap. CDR1 is SGHDT and CDR2 is YYEEEE in the germline V gene. The CDR3 coding sequence is TGTGCCAGCAGCTCTTGGACACAGAAGAGCTCCTACGAGCAGTACGTC. The encoded protein is CASSSWTQKSSYEQYV.

The V gene is TRBV7-9, the J gene TRBJ2-3, with D possibly matching TRBD2 (6 bases). The V end lost 3 bases, the J end lost 7 bases, and 11 bases lay between the germline ends. The germline V gene encodes CDR1 SEHNR and CDR2 FQNEAQ (reference sequence). The CDR3 is 13 amino acids. The CDR3 region is CASSLEGSNTQYF. CDR3 coding DNA: TGTGCCAGCAGCTTGGAGGGTTCAAATACGCAGTATTTT.

The chain couples TRBV3-1 to TRBJ1-1, with D possibly being TRBD1 (5 bases). The CDR3 runs to 15 residues. Trimming left V 3 bases short and J 4 bases short, with 15 bases between. Germline V lookup: CDR1 LGHDT, CDR2 YNNKEL (reference sequence). The CDR3 region is CASSQGPSIGTEAFF. DNA for the CDR3: TGTGCCAGCAGCCAGGGACCCTCGATAGGCACTGAAGCTTTCTTT.

This clonotype was seen a handful of times. This chain connects TRBV24-1 to TRBJ2-1; 11 nucleotides agree with TRBD2. The V and J ends lost 1 base and 8 bases, in that order; junction bases with no gene match: 6. The CDR3 covers 16 residues. The germline gives CDR1 KGHDR, CDR2 SFDVKD. For the CDR3, the DNA is TGTGCCACCAGTGATTTCACTAGCGGGGGATTCCATGAGCAGTTCTTC. As protein: CATSDFTSGGFHEQFF.

This clonotype was found a few times. V gene TRBV30 combines with J gene TRBJ2-6; D remains ambiguous. Germline CDR1 reads GTSNPN; CDR2 reads SVGIG (reference sequence). The CDR3 runs 14 residues. The V end lost 5 bases, the J end lost 0 bases, and 8 bases lay between the germline ends. The CDR3 spells CAWDSTSGANVLTF. CDR3 in DNA: TGTGCCTGGGACTCTACCTCTGGGGCCAACGTCCTGACTTTC.

This clonotype came up many times. V and J are TRBV5-1 and TRBJ1-1, with TRBD1 identical over 8 bases. CDR3 size: 16 residues. V shed 1 base, J shed 0 bases, and the junction held 5 bases outside the gene matches. Per the germline V gene, CDR1 is SGHRS and CDR2 is YFSETQ. The CDR3 loop reads CASSLLDRDLNTEAFF. The DNA for the CDR3 is TGCGCCAGCAGCTTGTTGGACAGGGATTTGAACACTGAAGCTTTCTTT.

The V and J genes are TRBV12-3 or TRBV12-4 and TRBJ1-5; maybe TRBD1 (6 bases). Trimming stripped 6 bases from V and 2 bases from J, with 11 bases between. This CDR3 is 14 amino acids long. CDR3 protein: CASRGGAGNQPQHF. As DNA, the CDR3 is TGTGCCAGCAGAGGGGGGGCTGGCAATCAGCCCCAGCATTTT.

This clonotype was detected only a few times. The V and J genes are TRBV12-3 or TRBV12-4 and TRBJ2-1; D possibly uses TRBD1 or TRBD2 (5 bases each). CDR3 length: 16 residues. V was trimmed by 6 bases and J by 1 base, leaving 16 bases between them. DNA for the CDR3: TGTGCCAGCAGGGACACACGCGGGCTATCCTACAATGAGCAGTTCTTC. Protein sequence: CASRDTRGLSYNEQFF.

The V and J genes are TRBV4-2 and TRBJ2-1, with TRBD2 identical over 13 bases. CDR3 length: 17 amino acids. Germline trimming cut 4 bases from V and 0 bases from J; bases unmatched to any gene: 3. CDR1 and CDR2 (germline): LGHNA, YNFKEQ. The CDR3 here is CASSPGLAGVSYNEQFF. As DNA, the CDR3 is TGTGCCAGCAGCCCTGGACTAGCGGGAGTCTCCTACAATGAGCAGTTCTTC.

The J gene is TRBJ2-7, the V gene TRBV29-1, with D unclear. CDR3 length: 11 residues. Germline CDR1 reads SQVTM; CDR2 reads ANQGSEA. V was pared by 3 bases and J by 0 bases, with 3 bases between. The CDR3 nucleotides read TGCAGCGTTGAGATCTCCTACGAGCAGTACTTC. Translated, it gives CSVEISYEQYF.

The chain is built from TRBV20-1 and TRBJ2-1; TRBD2 matches at 15 bases. This CDR3 comprises 20 residues. Trimming took 6 bases from V and 1 from J; bases not matched to a gene: 16. Per the germline V gene, CDR1 is DFQATT and CDR2 is SNEGSKA (reference sequence). The CDR3 spells CSAAGTSGRKGWYSYNEQFF. CDR3 sequence (DNA): TGCAGTGCAGCCGGGACTAGCGGGAGGAAGGGTTGGTATTCCTACAATGAGCAGTTCTTC.

The genes are TRBV20-1 and TRBJ1-5; unclear D gene. The length of the CDR3 is 13 residues. Germline loops: CDR1 DFQATT, CDR2 SNEGSKA (reference sequence). V shed 3 bases and J shed 3 bases, with 9 bases lying between them. The CDR3 loop is CSASSGDNQPQHF. CDR3 DNA sequence: TGCAGTGCTAGCTCGGGAGACAATCAGCCCCAGCATTTT.

This clonotype was counted between two and nine times. J is TRBJ2-1 and V is TRBV20-1, with 10 bases lining up with TRBD1. The junction had 2 bases not matched to a gene; V was cut back by 3 bases and J by 6 bases. Looked up from germline, CDR1 is DFQATT and CDR2 is SNEGSKA (reference sequence). The CDR3 is 13 amino acids. The CDR3 region is CSASGDRGNEQFF. The CDR3 region has the DNA TGCAGTGCTAGCGGGGACAGGGGCAATGAGCAGTTCTTC.

This rearrangement joins TRBV3-1 to TRBJ2-7; D unclear. Germline values: CDR1 LGHDT, CDR2 YNNKEL (reference sequence). CDR3 length equals 14 residues. Trimming took off 0 bases at V and 2 bases at J, with 8 bases between the two ends. CDR3 nucleotide sequence: TGTGCCAGCAGCCAAGATCACAATGCCTACGAGCAGTACTTC. Its protein product is CASSQDHNAYEQYF.

This clonotype came up a few times. The rearrangement joins TRBV19 to TRBJ2-3; D not resolved. Deletions cut 0 bases from V and 5 bases from J, with 3 bases between. In germline, CDR1 is LNHDA, CDR2 SQIVND (reference sequence). The CDR3 runs 12 residues. CDR3 sequence (DNA): TGTGCCAGTAGTATAGAAATAGATACGCAGTATTTT. The encoded protein is CASSIEIDTQYF.

This clonotype was detected a few times. The gene calls are TRBV20-1 and TRBJ2-1; 7 bases are shared with TRBD2. Germline assignment: CDR1 DFQATT and CDR2 SNEGSKA (reference sequence). With V trimmed by 0 bases and J by 4 bases, 3 bases remained unmatched. The CDR3 contains 14 residues. CDR3 coding DNA: TGCAGTGCTAGAGACCGGACTAGATACAATGAGCAGTTCTTC. Protein: CSARDRTRYNEQFF.

This clonotype occurred a few times. In DNA form, the CDR3 reads TGCAGCGTTTGCGACAGTCCAGCTTACAGCACAGATACGCAGTATTTT. Translating it yields CSVCDSPAYSTDTQYF. This chain uses TRBV29-1 with TRBJ2-3, with TRBD1 as a possible D gene (5 bases). V was pared by 5 bases and J by 0 bases, with 18 bases between. CDR1 SQVTM and CDR2 ANQGSEA come from the germline V gene. This CDR3 has 16 residues.

This clonotype was seen more than once but under ten times. The chain combines TRBV7-9 with TRBJ1-3; D is undetermined. Trimming stripped 3 bases from V and 2 bases from J, with 8 bases between. Germline V lookup: CDR1 SEHNR, CDR2 FQNEAQ (reference sequence). The CDR3 loop spans 14 amino acids. The CDR3 nucleotides are TGTGCCAGCAGCTTGGGTGGAACTGGAAACACCATATATTTT. Encoded protein: CASSLGGTGNTIYF. Together with reference TRBV7-9 and TRBJ1-3, the CDR3 gives the full variable domain: DTGVSQNPRHKITKRGQNVTFRCDPISEHNRLYWYRQTLGQGPEFLTYFQNEAQLEKSRLLSDRFSAERPKGSFSTLEIQRTEQGDSAMYLCASSLGGTGNTIYFGEGSWLTVV.

J is TRBJ2-4 and V is TRBV12-3 or TRBV12-4; 10 nucleotides match TRBD1. With 1 base clipped from V and 2 bases from J, the junction kept 5 bases outside the gene matches. The CDR3 loop spans 17 amino acids. In nucleotides, the CDR3 is TGTGCCAGCAGTTTAGGGACAGGGGGTCTCACCAAAAACATTCAGTACTTC. Translated: CASSLGTGGLTKNIQYF.

The table lists this clonotype with many counts. This rearrangement joins TRBV29-1 to TRBJ2-5; D possibly corresponds to TRBD2 (6 bases). V was trimmed by 6 bases and J by 5 bases, leaving 16 bases between them. This CDR3 has 13 amino acids. The germline V gene encodes CDR1 SQVTM and CDR2 ANQGSEA. The chain's CDR3 is CSVRIGTEETQYF. DNA for the CDR3: TGCAGCGTGAGAATCGGGACTGAGGAGACCCAGTACTTC. Drawing the rest from reference TRBV29-1 and TRBJ2-5, the complete variable domain is SAVISQKPSRDICQRGTSLTIQCQVDSQVTMMFWYRQQPGQSLTLIATANQGSEATYESGFVIDKFPISRPNLTFSTLTVSNMSPEDSSIYLCSVRIGTEETQYFGPGTRLLVL.

Ten or more counts support this clonotype. The V and J genes are TRBV24-1 and TRBJ2-5, with TRBD1 matching over 9 bases. The ends lost 3 bases at V and 1 base at J; junction bases unmatched: 8. The germline V gene has CDR1 KGHDR and CDR2 SFDVKD. This CDR3 has 17 residues. The CDR3 nucleotides read TGTGCCACCAGTGATCCGGGGGGACAGGGCTCCCAAGAGACCCAGTACTTC. Residues: CATSDPGGQGSQETQYF.

This clonotype was detected a few times. The rearrangement uses TRBV25-1 and TRBJ2-7, with TRBD2 matching over 7 bases. The CDR3 is 15 residues long. CDR1 is MGHDK, CDR2 SYGVNS, per germline. With V trimmed by 0 bases and J by 0 bases, 2 bases remained unmatched. This CDR3 reads CASSEYGRPSYEQYF. The CDR3 nucleotides are TGTGCCAGCAGTGAATACGGGAGGCCCTCCTACGAGCAGTACTTC.

This clonotype occurred once. The chain is built from TRBV18 and TRBJ2-7; 7 bases are shared with TRBD2. Germline V gene lookup returns CDR1 KGHSH and CDR2 LQKENI. The V gene end was trimmed by 3 bases and the J gene end by 2 bases; junction bases not matched to a gene: 10. This CDR3 is built from 16 residues. The CDR3 coding sequence is TGTGCCAGCTCACCGGTCGGGGGGTCTTCGACCTACGAGCAGTACTTC. Its translation is CASSPVGGSSTYEQYF.